The 12 T cell receptor beta chains below were found in one sample sequenced in a study of beta chain features in type 1 diabetes. Study-wide results and limits: TCRB CDR3s from Type 1 diabetes patients were moderately but significantly shorter in all four CD4+ subsets.

Expressed TCRB transcripts were sequenced because the isolated RNA had all been reverse transcribed beforehand. Clones were read by immunoSEQ multiplex PCR, and TCRdb kept only the in-frame ones, dropping some. The sample lists roughly 150,000 clones; approximately 9.1% were seen once. The antigens for these receptors are not known. The sample was central memory CD4+ T cells from blood. These TCRs come from a woman younger than 45 with type 1 diabetes.

Remarks on this clone: This same CDR3 is encoded by further DNA sequences in the sample. The rearrangement joins TRBV11-1 to TRBJ1-1; D is possibly TRBD1 (6 bases). V gave up 5 bases and J gave up 3 bases, with 10 bases separating them. Germline V gene lookup returns CDR1 SGHAT and CDR2 FQDESV (reference sequence). The CDR3 totals 13 residues. The CDR3: CASSLDRDTEAFF. The CDR3, as DNA: TGTGCCAGCAGCCTGGACAGAGACACTGAAGCTTTCTTT.

V gene TRBV7-9 combines with J gene TRBJ1-1, with D possibly being TRBD1 (6 bases). Germline assignment: CDR1 SEHNR and CDR2 FQNEAQ (reference sequence). The CDR3 sequence is 18 residues long. Between the trimmed V and J ends, which lost 6 bases and 0 bases, there was a span of 23 bases. CDR3 in amino acids: CASREGRGRGYMNTEAFF. CDR3 nucleotide sequence: TGTGCCAGCAGAGAAGGAAGAGGCAGGGGATACATGAACACTGAAGCTTTCTTT.

This clone was detected a few times. The rearrangement links TRBV2 to TRBJ2-5; tentatively, D is TRBD2 (6 bases). V was clipped by 8 bases and J by 2 bases, with 12 bases between them. Germline loops: CDR1 SNHLY, CDR2 FYNNEI. The CDR3 is made up of 13 amino acids. CDR3 sequence reads: CASSRDGQETQYF. CDR3 nucleotide sequence: TGTGCCAGCTCGCGGGACGGACAAGAGACCCAGTACTTC.

This clone was seen a few times. The chain employs TRBV5-6 and TRBJ2-6; no reliable D call. Trimming removed 2 bases at V and 0 bases at J, with 3 bases between. CDR1 is SGHDT and CDR2 is YYEEEE in the germline V gene. The CDR3 spans 14 residues. CDR3 bases: TGTGCCAGCAGCTTCAGCTCTGGGGCCAACGTCCTGACTTTC. This encodes CASSFSSGANVLTF.

This rearrangement joins TRBV2 to TRBJ1-4; D unclear. V lost 7 bases to trimming and J lost 0 bases, with 15 bases between them. The CDR3 runs 16 residues. From germline, CDR1 is SNHLY and CDR2 FYNNEI. CDR3 loop: CASKIREGSTNEKLFF. DNA for the CDR3: TGTGCCAGCAAGATAAGGGAGGGATCAACTAATGAAAAACTGTTTTTT.

In this sample, this clone turned up a few times. The V and J genes are TRBV5-1 and TRBJ2-5; 13 bases are shared with TRBD2. This CDR3 region has 16 residues. Trimming took 0 bases from V and 5 from J; bases not matched to a gene: 4. Germline CDR1 reads SGHRS; CDR2 reads YFSETQ. CDR3 sequence reads: CASSLGLAGGGETQYF. CDR3 DNA sequence: TGCGCCAGCAGCTTGGGACTAGCGGGAGGCGGGGAGACCCAGTACTTC.

This clone was counted only a few times. This chain joins TRBV2 and TRBJ1-4; D remains unclear. V was clipped by 3 bases and J by 0 bases, with 8 bases between them. CDR3 length: 15 residues. Germline CDR1 and CDR2: SNHLY and FYNNEI. CDR3 DNA: TGTGCCAGCAGTGATTTGGGAGCAACTAATGAAAAACTGTTTTTT. It specifies CASSDLGATNEKLFF.

The chain joins TRBV5-1 to TRBJ2-3, with D maybe TRBD1 (6 bases). The CDR3 contains 17 residues. CDR1 and CDR2 (germline): SGHRS, YFSETQ. The ends were cut back, 0 bases at V and 0 bases at J, with 14 bases in the middle. CDR3 region: CASSLAVGALSTDTQYF. The CDR3 DNA reads as TGCGCCAGCAGCTTGGCGGTGGGGGCTTTAAGCACAGATACGCAGTATTTT.

This clone was picked up a small number of times. This chain connects TRBV5-1 to TRBJ2-3; TRBD2 might be the D (6 bases). V lost 3 bases, J lost 0 bases, and 8 bases lay in between. The CDR3 covers 14 residues. Germline V gene lookup returns CDR1 SGHRS and CDR2 YFSETQ. The CDR3: CASSSSDSTDTQYF. The CDR3 nucleotides read TGCGCCAGCAGCTCTAGCGACAGCACAGATACGCAGTATTTT. Variable domain in full (rest from reference TRBV5-1 and TRBJ2-3): KAGVTQTPRYLIKTRGQQVTLSCSPISGHRSVSWYQQTPGQGLQFLFEYFSETQRNKGNFPGRFSGRQFSNSRSEMNVSTLELGDSALYLCASSSSDSTDTQYFGPGTRLTVL.

This clone was recorded a few times. The chain couples TRBV30 to TRBJ2-2, with a possible D match to TRBD1 (5 bases). The CDR3 has 14 amino acids. Deletions cut 1 base from V and 5 bases from J, with 11 bases between. The germline gives CDR1 GTSNPN, CDR2 SVGIG (reference sequence). The CDR3 spells CAWSAGLETGELFF. CDR3 nucleotides: TGTGCCTGGAGTGCAGGGTTGGAGACCGGGGAGCTGTTTTTT.

This clone was seen only a few times. Other nucleotide sequences from this sample produce the same CDR3. The chain links TRBV29-1 to TRBJ1-5, with TRBD1 identical over 9 bases. This CDR3 spans 14 amino acids. Germline V CDR1 and CDR2: SQVTM, ANQGSEA. The junction had 10 bases not matched to a gene; V was cut back by 7 bases and J by 6 bases. Here the CDR3 reads CSAAVGTGTQPQHF. The CDR3 DNA is TGCAGCGCCGCTGTTGGGACAGGGACTCAGCCCCAGCATTTT.

The chain joins TRBV7-9 to TRBJ1-5; 8 bases align to TRBD1. The CDR3 is 14 residues long. CDR1 and CDR2 (germline): SEHNR, FQNEAQ (reference sequence). Losses at the gene ends were 5 bases for V and 5 bases for J; bases not matched to a gene: 5. CDR3 nucleotide sequence: TGTGCCAGCAGCGTAGACAGGGGCGATCAGCCCCAGCATTTT. It codes for CASSVDRGDQPQHF.